This T cell receptor (beta chain) derives from a study of T cells in localized non-small cell lung cancer. Produced via immunoSEQ multiplex PCR; TCRdb's table is partial and in-frame only. The sample has almost 20,000 clones, over 75% seen once; the top ten hold over 7.5%. The CDR3 is made up of 11 amino acids. V was shortened by 8 bases and J by 8 bases, with 15 bases between the two germline ends. Germline assignment: CDR1 SQVTM and CDR2 ANQGSEA. This TCR derives from a man aged 40-75 years with stage I lung adenocarcinoma. This rearrangement joins TRBV29-1 to TRBJ1-2; D is possibly TRBD1 (6 bases). The sample in question was peripheral blood, obtained before any cancer treatment. CDR3 bases: TGCAGCTCCCGGGAGGGGGAAGGCTACACCTTC. It encodes CSSREGEGYTF.